The entry below describes one T cell receptor (beta chain). This record belongs to a study of blood T cell repertoires in COVID-19. Overall study: Whether acute or convalescent, the COVID-19 samples came from the United States, Italy and Spain. From T cells, B-cell-depleted T cells, or PBMCs came the material, which was cDNA or gDNA.

In the authors' workflow: Amplification of reference gene primers was used by the study to estimate nucleated cell counts. The table came from immunoSEQ multiplex PCR; TCRdb's copy has only in-frame clones and leaves some out. V and J calls and clone size are copied from that table; D and trimming were computed from the DNA. The sample shows about 34,000 clones, approximately 71% of them seen only once. Sequencing used peripheral blood. This TCR was recovered from an elderly man with active or convalescent COVID-19.

The chain's CDR3 is CASSERGTGTGNTGELFF. CDR3 sequence (DNA): TGTGCCAGCAGCGAACGCGGTACCGGGACAGGGAACACCGGGGAGCTGTTTTTT. The chain joins TRBV5-6 to TRBJ2-2; TRBD1 agrees at 8 bases. J gave up 1 base and V 4 bases, and 12 bases lay outside the gene matches. CDR3 length: 18 residues. The germline CDR1 and CDR2 sequences are SGHDT and YYEEEE.